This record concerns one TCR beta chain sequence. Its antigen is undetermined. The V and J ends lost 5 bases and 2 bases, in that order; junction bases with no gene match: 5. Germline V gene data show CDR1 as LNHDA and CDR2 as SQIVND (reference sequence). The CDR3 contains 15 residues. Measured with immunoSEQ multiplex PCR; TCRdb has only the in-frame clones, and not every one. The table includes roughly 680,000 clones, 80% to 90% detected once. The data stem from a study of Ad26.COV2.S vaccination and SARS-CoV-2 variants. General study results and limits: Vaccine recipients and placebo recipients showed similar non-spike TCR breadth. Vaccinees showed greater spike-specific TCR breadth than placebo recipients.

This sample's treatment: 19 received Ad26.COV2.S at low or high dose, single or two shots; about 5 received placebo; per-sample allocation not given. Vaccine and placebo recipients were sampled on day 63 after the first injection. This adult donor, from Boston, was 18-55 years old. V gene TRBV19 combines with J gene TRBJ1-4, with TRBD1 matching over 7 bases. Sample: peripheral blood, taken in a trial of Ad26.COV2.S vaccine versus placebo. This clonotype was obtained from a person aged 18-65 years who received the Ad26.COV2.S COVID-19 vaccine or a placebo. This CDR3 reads CASSSGGETNEKLFF. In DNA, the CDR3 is TGTGCCAGTAGTTCAGGGGGTGAGACTAATGAAAAACTGTTTTTT.